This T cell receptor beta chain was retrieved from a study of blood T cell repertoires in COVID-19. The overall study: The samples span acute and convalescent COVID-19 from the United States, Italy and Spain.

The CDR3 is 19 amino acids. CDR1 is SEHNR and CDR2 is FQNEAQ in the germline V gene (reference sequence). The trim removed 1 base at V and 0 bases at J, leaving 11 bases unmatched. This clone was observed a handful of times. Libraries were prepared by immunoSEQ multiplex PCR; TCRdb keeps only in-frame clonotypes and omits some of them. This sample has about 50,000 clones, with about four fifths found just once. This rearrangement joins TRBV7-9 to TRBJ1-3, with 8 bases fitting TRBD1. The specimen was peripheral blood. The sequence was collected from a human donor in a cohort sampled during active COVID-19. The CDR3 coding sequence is TGTGCCAGCAGCTTAGGGACAGGGCCTGAATCTTTCTCTGGAAACACCATATATTTT. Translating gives CASSLGTGPESFSGNTIYF.